This T cell receptor (beta chain) comes out of a study of blood T cell repertoires in COVID-19. In the study overall: PBMCs, B-cell-depleted T cells, or T cells provided the cDNA or gDNA that made up the material.

Only in-frame clones appear in the TCRdb table, and some are missing; sequencing was by immunoSEQ multiplex PCR. The table has about 310,000 clones, 90% seen once. Which cohort a participant joined came from the clinical history participants gave. This CDR3 spans 15 amino acids. Germline lookup yields CDR1 MDHEN and CDR2 SYDVKM. Trimming left V 5 bases short and J 4 bases short, with 17 bases between. The chain combines TRBV28 with TRBJ1-2; D unresolved. The specimen was PBMCs or T cells enriched from blood (not recorded which). The sequence was obtained from a woman aged 18-35 years with acute COVID-19. CDR3 nucleotide sequence: TGTGCCAGCAGTCATGGTGGTCATCTAGGCTATGGCTACACCTTC. It yields the protein CASSHGGHLGYGYTF.